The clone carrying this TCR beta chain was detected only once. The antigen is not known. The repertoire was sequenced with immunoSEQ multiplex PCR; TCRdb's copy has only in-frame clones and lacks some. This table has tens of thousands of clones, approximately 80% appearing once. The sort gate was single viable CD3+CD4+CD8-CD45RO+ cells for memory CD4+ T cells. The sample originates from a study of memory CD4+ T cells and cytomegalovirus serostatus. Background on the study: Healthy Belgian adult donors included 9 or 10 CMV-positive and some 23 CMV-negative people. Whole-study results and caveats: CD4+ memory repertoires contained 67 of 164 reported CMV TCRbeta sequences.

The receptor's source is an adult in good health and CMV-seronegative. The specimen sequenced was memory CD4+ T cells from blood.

Here the CDR3 reads CASSPPGRFLSGNTIYF. DNA of the CDR3: TGTGCCAGCAGTCCCCCTGGGAGGTTTCTCTCTGGAAACACCATATATTTT. The V call is TRBV28, the J call TRBJ1-3; no definite D call. Germline V gene sequence: CDR1 MDHEN, CDR2 SYDVKM. V dropped 5 bases and J dropped 0 bases, with 17 bases sitting between them. The CDR3 runs to 17 residues. Based on the CDR3 plus reference TRBV28 and TRBJ1-3, the full variable domain is DVKVTQSSRYLVKRTGEKVFLECVQDMDHENMFWYRQDPGLGLRLIYFSYDVKMKEKGDIPEGYSVSREKKERFSLILESASTNQTSMYLCASSPPGRFLSGNTIYFGEGSWLTVV.